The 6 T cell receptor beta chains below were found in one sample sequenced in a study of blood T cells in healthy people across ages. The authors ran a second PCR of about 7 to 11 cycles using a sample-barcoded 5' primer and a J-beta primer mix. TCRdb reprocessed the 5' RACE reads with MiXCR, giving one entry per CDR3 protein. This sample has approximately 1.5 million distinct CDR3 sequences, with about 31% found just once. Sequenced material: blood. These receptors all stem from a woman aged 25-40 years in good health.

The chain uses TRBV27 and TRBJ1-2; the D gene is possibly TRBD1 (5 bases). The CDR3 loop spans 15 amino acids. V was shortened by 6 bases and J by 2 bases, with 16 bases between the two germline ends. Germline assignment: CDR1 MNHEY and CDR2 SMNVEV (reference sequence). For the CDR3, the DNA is TGTGCCAGCAGCTGGGACGGCCTGACCAACTATGGCTACACCTTC. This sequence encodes CASSWDGLTNYGYTF.

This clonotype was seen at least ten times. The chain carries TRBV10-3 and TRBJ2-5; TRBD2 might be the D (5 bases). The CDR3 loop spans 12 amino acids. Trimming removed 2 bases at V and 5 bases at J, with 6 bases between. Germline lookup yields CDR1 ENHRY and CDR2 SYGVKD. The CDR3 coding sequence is TGTGCCATCAGTGAGCAGCGGGAGACCCAGTACTTC. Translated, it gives CAISEQRETQYF.

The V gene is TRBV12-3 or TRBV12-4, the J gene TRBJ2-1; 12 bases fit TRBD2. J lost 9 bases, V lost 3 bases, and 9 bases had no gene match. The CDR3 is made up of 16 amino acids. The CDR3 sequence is CASSLTSGGLGGEQFF. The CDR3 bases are TGTGCCAGCAGTTTGACTAGCGGGGGCCTTGGGGGTGAGCAGTTCTTC.

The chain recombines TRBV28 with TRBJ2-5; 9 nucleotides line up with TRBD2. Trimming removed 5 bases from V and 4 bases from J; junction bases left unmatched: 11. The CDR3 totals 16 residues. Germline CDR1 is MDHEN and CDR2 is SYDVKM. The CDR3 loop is CASSPPSGRRVETQYF. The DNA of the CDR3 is TGTGCCAGCAGTCCCCCGAGCGGGAGGAGGGTAGAGACCCAGTACTTC.

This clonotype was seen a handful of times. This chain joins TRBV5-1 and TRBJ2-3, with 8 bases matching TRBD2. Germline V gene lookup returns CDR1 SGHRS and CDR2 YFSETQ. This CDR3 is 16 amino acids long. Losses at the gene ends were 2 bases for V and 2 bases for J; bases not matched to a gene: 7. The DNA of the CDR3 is TGCGCCAGCAGCTTCTATAGCGGGGAGACCACAGATACGCAGTATTTT. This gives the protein CASSFYSGETTDTQYF.

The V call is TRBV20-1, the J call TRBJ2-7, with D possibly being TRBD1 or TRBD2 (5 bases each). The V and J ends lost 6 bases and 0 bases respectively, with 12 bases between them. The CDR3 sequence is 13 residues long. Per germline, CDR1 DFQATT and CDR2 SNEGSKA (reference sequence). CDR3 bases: TGCAGTGCCGGGGCGAAAAGCTCCTACGAGCAGTACTTC. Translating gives CSAGAKSSYEQYF.